This T cell receptor (beta chain) derives from a study of blood T cell repertoires in COVID-19. Looking at the study overall: Acute and convalescent COVID-19 samples came from the United States, Italy and Spain. In each case, the material was cDNA or gDNA derived from T cells, B-cell-depleted T cells, or PBMCs.

Per the original methods: Quantification of nucleated cells was approximated via reference gene primer amplification. The protocol was immunoSEQ multiplex PCR, while the TCRdb copy is restricted to in-frame clones and leaves out a portion. V and J calls and clone size are copied from that table; D and trimming were computed from the DNA. The table lists about 150,000 clones, approximately 90% of them singletons, with 2% to 2.5% in the top ten. The TCR originated in a man aged 50-60 years who had recovered from COVID-19. Sequencing input: peripheral blood.

CDR3 residues: CASSDSRAREQPQHF. The CDR3 DNA reads as TGTGCCAGCAGTGACTCGAGAGCGAGGGAGCAGCCCCAGCATTTT. The gene calls are TRBV6-4 and TRBJ1-5; D call uncertain. CDR1 and CDR2 from the germline V gene are MRHNA and SNTAGT. The CDR3 runs 15 residues. The ends were cut back, 0 bases at V and 7 bases at J, with 13 bases in the middle.